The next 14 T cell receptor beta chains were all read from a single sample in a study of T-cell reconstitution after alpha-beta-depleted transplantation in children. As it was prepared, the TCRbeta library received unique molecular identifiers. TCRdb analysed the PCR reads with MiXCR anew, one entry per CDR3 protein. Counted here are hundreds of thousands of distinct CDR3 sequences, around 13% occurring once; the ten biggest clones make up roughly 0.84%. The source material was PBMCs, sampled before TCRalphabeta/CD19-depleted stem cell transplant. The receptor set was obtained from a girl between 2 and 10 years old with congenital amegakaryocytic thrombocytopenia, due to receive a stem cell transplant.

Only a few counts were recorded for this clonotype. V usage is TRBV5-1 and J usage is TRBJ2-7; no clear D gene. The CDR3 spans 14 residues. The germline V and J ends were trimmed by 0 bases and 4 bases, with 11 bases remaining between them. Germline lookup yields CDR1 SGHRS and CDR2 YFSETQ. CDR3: CASSLALDQYEQYF. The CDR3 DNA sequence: TGCGCCAGCAGCTTGGCGCTAGACCAATACGAGCAGTACTTC.

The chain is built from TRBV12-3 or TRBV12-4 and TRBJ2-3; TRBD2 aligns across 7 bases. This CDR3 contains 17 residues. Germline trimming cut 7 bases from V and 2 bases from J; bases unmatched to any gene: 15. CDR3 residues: CASTRTAGDRSTDTQYF. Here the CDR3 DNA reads TGTGCCAGCACTAGAACTGCGGGAGATCGTTCCACAGATACGCAGTATTTT.

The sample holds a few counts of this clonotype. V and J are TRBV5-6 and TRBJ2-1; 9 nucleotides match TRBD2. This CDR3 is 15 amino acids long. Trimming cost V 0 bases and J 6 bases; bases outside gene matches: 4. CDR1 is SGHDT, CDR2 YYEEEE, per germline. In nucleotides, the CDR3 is TGTGCCAGCAGCTTGGGACTAGCGGATATCAATGAGCAGTTCTTC. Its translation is CASSLGLADINEQFF.

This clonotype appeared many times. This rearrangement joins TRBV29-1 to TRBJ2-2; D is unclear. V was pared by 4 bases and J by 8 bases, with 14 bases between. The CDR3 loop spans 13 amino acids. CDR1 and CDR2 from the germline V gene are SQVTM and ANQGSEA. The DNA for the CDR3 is TGCAGCGTTGCCAACTACCAAATGGGGGAGCTGTTTTTT. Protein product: CSVANYQMGELFF.

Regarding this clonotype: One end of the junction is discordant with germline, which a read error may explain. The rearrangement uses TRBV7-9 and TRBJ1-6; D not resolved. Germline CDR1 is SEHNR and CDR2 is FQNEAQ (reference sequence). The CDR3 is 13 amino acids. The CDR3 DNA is TGTGCCAGCACCTTAGAGGGTGGCTCACCCCTCCACTTT. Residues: CASTLEGGSPLHF.

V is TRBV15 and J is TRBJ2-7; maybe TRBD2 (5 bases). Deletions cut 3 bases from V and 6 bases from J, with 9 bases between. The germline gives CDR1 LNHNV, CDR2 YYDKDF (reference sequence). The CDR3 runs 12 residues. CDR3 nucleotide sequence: TGTGCCACCAGCAGGGACGGAGGCGAGCAGTACTTC. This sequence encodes CATSRDGGEQYF.

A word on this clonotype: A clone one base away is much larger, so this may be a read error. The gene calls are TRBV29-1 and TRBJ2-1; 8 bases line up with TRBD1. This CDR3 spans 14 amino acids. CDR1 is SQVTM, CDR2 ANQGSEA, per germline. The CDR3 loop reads CSIEGQGSINEQFF. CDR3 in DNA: TGCAGCATTGAAGGACAGGGTTCGATCAATGAGCAGTTCTTC.

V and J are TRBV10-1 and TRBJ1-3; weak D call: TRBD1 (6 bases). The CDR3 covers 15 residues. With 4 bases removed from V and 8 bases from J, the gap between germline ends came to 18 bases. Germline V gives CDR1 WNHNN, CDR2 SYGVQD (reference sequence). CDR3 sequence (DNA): TGCGCCAGCAGTGCGGACAGTCTGAGACGGGACACCATATATTTT. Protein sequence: CASSADSLRRDTIYF.

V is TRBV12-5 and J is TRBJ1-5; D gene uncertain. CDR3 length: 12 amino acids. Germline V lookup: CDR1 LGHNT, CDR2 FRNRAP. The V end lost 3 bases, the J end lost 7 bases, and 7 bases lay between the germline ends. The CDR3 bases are TGTGCTAGTGGTTTACCCGGACAGCCCCAGCATTTT. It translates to CASGLPGQPQHF.

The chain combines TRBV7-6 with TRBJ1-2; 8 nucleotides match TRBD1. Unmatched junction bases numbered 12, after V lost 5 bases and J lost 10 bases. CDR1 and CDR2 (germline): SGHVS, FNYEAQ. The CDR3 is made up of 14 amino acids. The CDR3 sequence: CASSARVDRADYTF. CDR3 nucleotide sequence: TGTGCCAGCAGCGCACGGGTGGACAGGGCCGACTACACCTTC.

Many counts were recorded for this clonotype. Here the CDR3 reads CASSPDRVPGNQPQHF. CDR3 coding DNA: TGTGCCAGCAGCCCAGACAGGGTCCCTGGCAATCAGCCCCAGCATTTT. This chain joins TRBV7-8 and TRBJ1-5; 7 nucleotides agree with TRBD1. Germline V lookup: CDR1 SGHVS, CDR2 FQNEAQ. With 5 bases clipped from V and 2 bases from J, the junction kept 9 bases outside the gene matches. The CDR3 contains 16 residues.

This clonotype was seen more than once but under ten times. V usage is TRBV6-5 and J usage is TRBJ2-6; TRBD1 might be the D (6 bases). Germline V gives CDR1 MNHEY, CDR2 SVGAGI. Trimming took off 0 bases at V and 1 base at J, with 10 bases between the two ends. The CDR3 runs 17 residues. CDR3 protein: CASSYSGQSSGANVLTF. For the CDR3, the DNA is TGTGCCAGCAGTTACTCAGGACAGTCTTCTGGGGCCAACGTCCTGACTTTC.

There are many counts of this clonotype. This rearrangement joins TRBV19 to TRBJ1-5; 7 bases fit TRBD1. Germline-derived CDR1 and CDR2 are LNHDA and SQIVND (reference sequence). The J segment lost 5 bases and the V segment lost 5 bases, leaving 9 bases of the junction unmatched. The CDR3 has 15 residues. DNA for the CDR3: TGTGCCAGTAGTCCCCAGACAGGGCTCCATCAGCCCCAGCATTTT. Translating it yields CASSPQTGLHQPQHF.

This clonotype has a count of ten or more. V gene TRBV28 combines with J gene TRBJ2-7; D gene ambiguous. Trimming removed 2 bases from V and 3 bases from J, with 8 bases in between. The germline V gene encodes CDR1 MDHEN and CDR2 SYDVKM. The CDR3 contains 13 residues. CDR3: CASSLTPVYEQYF. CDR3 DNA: TGTGCCAGCAGTTTAACTCCTGTCTACGAGCAGTACTTC.